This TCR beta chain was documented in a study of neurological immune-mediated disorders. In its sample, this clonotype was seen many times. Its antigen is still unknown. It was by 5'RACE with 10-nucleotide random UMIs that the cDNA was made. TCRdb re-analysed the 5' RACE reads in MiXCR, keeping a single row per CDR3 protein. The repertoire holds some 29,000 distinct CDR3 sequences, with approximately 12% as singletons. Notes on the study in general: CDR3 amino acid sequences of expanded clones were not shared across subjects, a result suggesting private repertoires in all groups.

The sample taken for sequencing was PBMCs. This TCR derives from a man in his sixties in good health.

The DNA for the CDR3 is TGCGCCAGCAGCCCCTTGGGGCGGGGGGCCCCCCGAAGCTCCTACGAGCAGTACTTC. This codes for CASSPLGRGAPRSSYEQYF. The V gene is TRBV5-1, the J gene TRBJ2-7, with 8 bases aligning to TRBD2. This CDR3 has 19 amino acids. V gave up 4 bases and J gave up 0 bases; unmatched junction bases: 18. Germline V gene data show CDR1 as SGHRS and CDR2 as YFSETQ. The full variable domain, rest sourced from reference TRBV5-1 and TRBJ2-7, is KAGVTQTPRYLIKTRGQQVTLSCSPISGHRSVSWYQQTPGQGLQFLFEYFSETQRNKGNFPGRFSGRQFSNSRSEMNVSTLELGDSALYLCASSPLGRGAPRSSYEQYFGPGTRLTVT.